Presented here are 29 T cell receptor beta chains from one specimen sequenced in a study of OX40 agonist ivuxolimab in advanced cancers. The protocol was immunoSEQ multiplex PCR, while the TCRdb copy is restricted to in-frame clones and leaves out a portion. The sample lists 100,000 or so clones; 95% to 96% were seen once. Sequenced here: CD4+ or CD8+ T cells sorted from blood, sampled in a trial of the OX40 agonist ivuxolimab. Receptors were obtained from an adult with an advanced solid tumor such as melanoma, head and neck, liver or kidney cancer.

This chain connects TRBV19 to TRBJ2-7; unclear D gene. CDR3 size: 13 residues. Trimming shortened V by 5 bases and J by 2 bases, and 10 bases separated the two germline ends. The germline gives CDR1 LNHDA, CDR2 SQIVND (reference sequence). Here the CDR3 DNA reads TGTGCCAGTAGTGCCAGGAGCCCCTACGAGCAGTACTTC. Translating gives CASSARSPYEQYF.

In this sample, this clone turned up once. For the CDR3, the DNA is TGTGCCAGCTCACCCACCAAAAAGTCTTTCCCCTCTGGGGCCAACGTCCTGACTTTC. Translating it yields CASSPTKKSFPSGANVLTF. The J gene is TRBJ2-6, the V gene TRBV18; the D is unclear. The length of the CDR3 is 19 residues. Trimming removed 3 bases from V and 0 bases from J, with 18 bases in between. Per germline, CDR1 KGHSH and CDR2 LQKENI. Variable domain in full (rest from reference TRBV18 and TRBJ2-6): NAGVMQNPRHLVRRRGQEARLRCSPMKGHSHVYWYRQLPEEGLKFMVYLQKENIIDESGMPKERFSAEFPKEGPSILRIQQVVRGDSAAYFCASSPTKKSFPSGANVLTFGAGSRLTVL.

This clone came up once. The V call is TRBV7-9, the J call TRBJ2-7, with D possibly being TRBD2 (5 bases). Trimming took 5 bases from V and 5 from J, leaving 16 bases between them. From germline, CDR1 is SEHNR and CDR2 FQNEAQ (reference sequence). The CDR3 is 14 residues long. The CDR3 region has the DNA TGTGCCAGCAGCCTATCTAGGGAGTACCACGAGCAGTACTTC. Translation gives CASSLSREYHEQYF.

V usage is TRBV6-5 and J usage is TRBJ2-6; no definite D call. The CDR3 runs to 13 residues. The germline V gene has CDR1 MNHEY and CDR2 SVGAGI. Trimming left V 5 bases short and J 0 bases short, with 2 bases between. The chain's CDR3 is CASSTSGANVLTF. CDR3 sequence (DNA): TGTGCCAGCAGTACCTCTGGGGCCAACGTCCTGACTTTC.

The V and J genes are TRBV6-1 and TRBJ2-7; D possibly matches TRBD1 or TRBD2 (5 bases each). Per germline, CDR1 MNHNS and CDR2 SASEGT. The CDR3 has 14 amino acids. Between the trimmed V and J ends, which lost 4 bases and 4 bases, there was a span of 14 bases. CDR3 bases: TGTGCCAGCAGTGCAGCAGGGACCTTATACGAGCAGTACTTC. This codes for CASSAAGTLYEQYF.

This chain uses TRBV6-8 with TRBJ1-1, with D possibly TRBD1 on 5 matching bases. Germline lookup yields CDR1 MNHGY and CDR2 SAAAGT. The germline V and J ends were trimmed by 2 bases and 4 bases, with 11 bases remaining between them. The CDR3 extends over 14 amino acids. The CDR3 reads CASSYVPGGTEAFF. The CDR3 DNA sequence: TGTGCCAGCAGTTACGTCCCCGGGGGCACTGAAGCTTTCTTT.

The chain is built from TRBV9 and TRBJ2-1; TRBD1 or TRBD2 may be the D gene (6 bases each). Germline V gene data show CDR1 as SGDLS and CDR2 as YYNGEE. The CDR3 spans 13 residues. V was clipped by 2 bases and J by 9 bases, with 12 bases between them. The CDR3 here is CASSVSGGGEQFF. CDR3 DNA sequence: TGTGCCAGCAGCGTCTCCGGGGGCGGTGAGCAGTTCTTC.

The V and J genes are TRBV28 and TRBJ1-4; the D is unclear. Trimming removed 5 bases at V and 4 bases at J, with 11 bases between. The CDR3 is 14 amino acids. Germline CDR1 MDHEN, CDR2 SYDVKM. Written as DNA, the CDR3 is TGTGCCAGCAGTCTACCGGGCTATAATGAAAAACTGTTTTTT. As protein: CASSLPGYNEKLFF.

The DNA for the CDR3 is TGTGCCAGCAGCGTAGTAGGAGCGGGAGTAACCTACAATGAGCAGTTCTTC. Translated, it gives CASSVVGAGVTYNEQFF. J is TRBJ2-1 and V is TRBV9, with 8 bases identical to TRBD2. The CDR3 has 17 residues. The ends lost 0 bases at V and 2 bases at J; junction bases unmatched: 7. From germline, CDR1 is SGDLS and CDR2 YYNGEE.

The chain recombines TRBV19 with TRBJ2-7; D gene unclear. Trimming stripped 1 base from V and 5 bases from J, with 15 bases between. The CDR3 extends over 15 amino acids. The V gene's germline CDR1 is LNHDA and CDR2 SQIVND (reference sequence). For the CDR3, the DNA is TGTGCCAGTAGTATAGGATTGAGAGCGACGGACGAGCAGTACTTC. Encoded protein: CASSIGLRATDEQYF. The entire variable domain, with the rest obtained from reference TRBV19 and TRBJ2-7, is as follows: DGGITQSPKYLFRKEGQNVTLSCEQNLNHDAMYWYRQDPGQGLRLIYYSQIVNDFQKGDIAEGYSVSREKKESFPLTVTSAQKNPTAFYLCASSIGLRATDEQYFGPGTRLTVT.

This clone was detected only once. V and J are TRBV7-6 and TRBJ2-7; tentative D call: TRBD1 (5 bases). The ends were cut back, 1 base at V and 4 bases at J, with 14 bases in the middle. From germline, CDR1 is SGHVS and CDR2 FNYEAQ. The CDR3 length is 15 residues. This chain's CDR3 is CASSLGGLTEYEQYF. The CDR3 coding sequence is TGTGCCAGCAGCTTAGGTGGCTTGACAGAATACGAGCAGTACTTC. Full variable domain (rest looked up from reference TRBV7-6 and TRBJ2-7): GAGVSQSPRYKVTKRGQDVALRCDPISGHVSLYWYRQALGQGPEFLTYFNYEAQQDKSGLPNDRFSAERPEGSISTLTIQRTEQRDSAMYRCASSLGGLTEYEQYFGPGTRLTVT.

The chain recombines TRBV6-6 with TRBJ2-1, with 9 bases that match TRBD1. The CDR3 contains 12 residues. With V trimmed by 8 bases and J by 10 bases, 6 bases remained unmatched. CDR1 MNHNY and CDR2 SVGAGI come from the germline V gene (reference sequence). The CDR3 DNA is TGTGCCAGCGGGACAGGGACAGCAGAGCAGTTCTTC. Its translation is CASGTGTAEQFF.

The chain recombines TRBV6-6 with TRBJ1-1, with 11 positions matching TRBD1. Germline trimming cut 6 bases from V and 4 bases from J; bases unmatched to any gene: 7. The CDR3 has 15 residues. Per germline, CDR1 MNHNY and CDR2 SVGAGI (reference sequence). CDR3 amino acids: CASSPTGTGGTEAFF. In nucleotides, the CDR3 is TGTGCCAGCAGCCCTACTGGGACAGGGGGCACTGAAGCTTTCTTT.

The J gene is TRBJ1-5, the V gene TRBV19; TRBD1 agrees at 10 bases. This CDR3 contains 17 residues. The V gene's germline CDR1 is LNHDA and CDR2 SQIVND (reference sequence). With V trimmed by 5 bases and J by 0 bases, 7 bases remained unmatched. As DNA, the CDR3 is TGTGCCAGTAGTCACCACCGGGACAGGGGTAGCAATCAGCCCCAGCATTTT. Protein sequence: CASSHHRDRGSNQPQHF.

The chain employs TRBV28 and TRBJ2-7; D gene ambiguous. The V and J ends lost 4 bases and 4 bases respectively, with 11 bases between them. The CDR3 covers 13 residues. Germline CDR1 is MDHEN and CDR2 is SYDVKM. CDR3 amino acids: CASSSPAEYEQYF. In nucleotides, the CDR3 is TGTGCCAGCAGTTCACCGGCGGAATACGAGCAGTACTTC.

This chain connects TRBV5-6 to TRBJ1-6; TRBD1 matches at 9 bases. The CDR3 is made up of 14 amino acids. The germline V gene encodes CDR1 SGHDT and CDR2 YYEEEE. V shed 0 bases and J 10 bases; nucleotides not matched to a gene: 2. In nucleotides, the CDR3 is TGTGCCAGCAGCTTGGGACAGGGGGTCTCACCCCTCCACTTT. It encodes CASSLGQGVSPLHF.

The V gene is TRBV7-9, the J gene TRBJ1-1; D is perhaps TRBD1 (6 bases). V lost 5 bases, J lost 2 bases, and 18 bases lay in between. The CDR3 has 16 amino acids. Germline CDR1 and CDR2: SEHNR and FQNEAQ (reference sequence). The CDR3 reads CASSAAQGPYNTEAFF. The CDR3, as DNA: TGTGCCAGCAGCGCGGCACAGGGACCTTACAACACTGAAGCTTTCTTT.

This clone has a single count. The chain employs TRBV7-9 and TRBJ2-2; D tentatively reads TRBD1 or TRBD2 (5 bases each). The CDR3 extends over 16 amino acids. V lost 5 bases and J 6 bases, leaving 19 bases between the germline ends. CDR1 is SEHNR and CDR2 is FQNEAQ in the germline V gene (reference sequence). The CDR3 nucleotides are TGTGCCAGCAGCCCTAAAGTACTAGACAGCCCCGGGGAGCTGTTTTTT. This encodes CASSPKVLDSPGELFF.

The chain couples TRBV7-8 to TRBJ2-7, with 9 nucleotides matching TRBD2. The CDR3 runs 14 residues. J was trimmed by 3 bases and V by 2 bases; bases with no gene match: 2. CDR1 and CDR2 (germline): SGHVS, FQNEAQ. CDR3 DNA: TGTGCCAGCAGCTTAACTAGCGGGTTCTACGAGCAGTACTTC. The encoded protein is CASSLTSGFYEQYF. Full variable domain (remainder filled in from reference TRBV7-8 and TRBJ2-7): GAGVSQSPRYKVAKRGQDVALRCDPISGHVSLFWYQQALGQGPEFLTYFQNEAQLDKSGLPSDRFFAERPEGSVSTLKIQRTQQEDSAVYLCASSLTSGFYEQYFGPGTRLTVT.

The chain employs TRBV6-5 and TRBJ1-1; the match to TRBD1 covers 7 bases. The J segment lost 3 bases and the V segment lost 7 bases, leaving 11 bases of the junction unmatched. The CDR3 is 15 amino acids. Germline V gene lookup returns CDR1 MNHEY and CDR2 SVGAGI. CDR3 loop: CASTSEGAPDTEAFF. CDR3 coding DNA: TGTGCCAGCACGTCGGAGGGGGCGCCCGACACTGAAGCTTTCTTT.

The chain is built from TRBV5-1 and TRBJ2-1; the D is unclear. Trimming cost V 4 bases and J 5 bases, with 7 bases left between them. This CDR3 comprises 12 residues. Germline lookup yields CDR1 SGHRS and CDR2 YFSETQ. The CDR3 nucleotides are TGCGCCAGCAGCATGACCCACAATGAGCAGTTCTTC. This codes for CASSMTHNEQFF.

This rearrangement joins TRBV27 to TRBJ2-7; D gene unclear. The CDR3 loop spans 15 amino acids. The germline CDR1 and CDR2 sequences are MNHEY and SMNVEV (reference sequence). The germline V and J ends were trimmed by 3 bases and 0 bases, with 12 bases remaining between them. The chain's CDR3 is CASSFGHTSSYEQYF. The CDR3 DNA is TGTGCCAGCAGTTTTGGCCATACGAGCTCCTACGAGCAGTACTTC.

The chain uses TRBV5-1 and TRBJ1-2; D might be TRBD1 (6 bases). Germline CDR1 reads SGHRS; CDR2 reads YFSETQ. Trimming shortened V by 0 bases and J by 8 bases, and 8 bases separated the two germline ends. This CDR3 is built from 12 residues. CDR3 sequence reads: CASSLAGGGYTF. The CDR3 DNA is TGCGCCAGCAGCTTGGCCGGGGGCGGCTACACCTTC.

The chain employs TRBV27 and TRBJ1-1; 7 bases match TRBD1. Trimming removed 4 bases from V and 1 base from J; junction bases left unmatched: 15. The CDR3 is 18 amino acids. CDR1 and CDR2 from the germline V gene are MNHEY and SMNVEV (reference sequence). CDR3 nucleotides: TGTGCCAGCAGTTCTCACTACCCGGGACAGCTCAGGAACACTGAAGCTTTCTTT. It translates to CASSSHYPGQLRNTEAFF.

This clone appeared once. The chain has TRBV27 and TRBJ1-3; D is perhaps TRBD1 (5 bases). This CDR3 is built from 16 residues. V lost 6 bases and J lost 2, with 17 bases in between. The germline gives CDR1 MNHEY, CDR2 SMNVEV (reference sequence). The CDR3 DNA reads TGTGCCAGCAGCATCATAGGGGATTCGCCTGGAAACACCATATATTTT. This translates into CASSIIGDSPGNTIYF.

A remark on this clone: An end of the junction does not agree with germline; a read error may underlie this. V and J are TRBV5-6 and TRBJ1-2; D is unclear. From germline, CDR1 is SGHDT and CDR2 YYEEEE. This CDR3 spans 13 amino acids. In DNA, the CDR3 is TGTGCCAGCAGCTTGGCCGCCGGGGTGGCAGCTAAATTC. This translates into CASSLAAGVAAKF. Together with reference TRBV5-6 and TRBJ1-2, the CDR3 gives the full variable domain: DAGVTQSPTHLIKTRGQQVTLRCSPKSGHDTVSWYQQALGQGPQFIFQYYEEEERQRGNFPDRFSGHQFPNYSSELNVNALLLGDSALYLCASSLAAGVAAKFGSGTRLTVV.

The chain carries TRBV7-9 and TRBJ2-7; D is unresolved. Germline V gives CDR1 SEHNR, CDR2 FQNEAQ (reference sequence). The germline V and J ends were trimmed by 8 bases and 1 base, with 12 bases remaining between them. This CDR3 has 13 amino acids. The CDR3 here is CASGPMRSYEQYF. CDR3 coding DNA: TGTGCCAGCGGTCCCATGAGATCCTACGAGCAGTACTTC.

The J gene is TRBJ2-7, the V gene TRBV20-1; D may correspond to TRBD1 or TRBD2 (6 bases each). The CDR3 covers 11 residues. Trimming pared 4 bases from V and 6 bases from J, leaving 10 bases between. Germline values: CDR1 DFQATT, CDR2 SNEGSKA (reference sequence). CDR3 residues: CSAKSGAEQYF. The CDR3 coding sequence is TGCAGTGCTAAGTCGGGGGCCGAGCAGTACTTC.

This chain uses TRBV4-1 with TRBJ1-2; TRBD1 aligns across 8 bases. Trimming removed 0 bases from V and 5 bases from J; junction bases left unmatched: 2. Germline V gives CDR1 MGHRA, CDR2 YSYEKL. The CDR3 is made up of 14 amino acids. The CDR3 DNA is TGCGCCAGCAGCCAAGAACAGGGGGTTTATGGCTACACCTTC. This codes for CASSQEQGVYGYTF.